Shown below are 32 T cell receptor beta chains from a single sample sequenced in a study of blood T cell repertoires in COVID-19. Profiling relied on immunoSEQ multiplex PCR, and the TCRdb table lists in-frame clones only, not all of them. The repertoire includes 500,000 or so clones, around 90% of them detected once, and roughly 0.7% sits in the top ten. The sample comprised PBMCs or T cells enriched from blood (not recorded which). The receptor source for this set is a young woman who had recovered from COVID-19.

The chain joins TRBV6-2 or TRBV6-3 to TRBJ2-2, with 11 bases fitting TRBD2. The CDR3 extends over 15 amino acids. Germline loops: CDR1 MNHEY, CDR2 SVGEGT. J lost 1 base, V lost 5 bases, and 0 bases had no gene match. As DNA, the CDR3 is TGTGCCAGCAGTGGACTAGCGGGGAACACCGGGGAGCTGTTTTTT. It codes for CASSGLAGNTGELFF.

The rearrangement joins TRBV3-1 (or the pseudogene TRBV3-2) to TRBJ2-7, with D uncertain. The CDR3 runs to 13 residues. Germline-derived CDR1 and CDR2 are LGHDT and YNNKEL (reference sequence). Trimming stripped 3 bases from V and 3 bases from J, with 9 bases between. The CDR3 is CASSHDRFYEQYF. The CDR3 DNA is TGTGCCAGCAGCCACGATCGGTTCTACGAGCAGTACTTC.

This clone is a singleton in its sample. The chain couples TRBV11-2 to TRBJ2-5; 9 bases align to TRBD2. J lost 3 bases, V lost 5 bases, and 4 bases had no gene match. Germline V lookup: CDR1 SGHAT, CDR2 FQNNGV. CDR3 length: 14 residues. As DNA, the CDR3 is TGTGCCAGCAGCCTTAGCGGGGGAGAAGAGACCCAGTACTTC. It is translated as CASSLSGGEETQYF.

The chain recombines TRBV30 with TRBJ1-1; a possible D gene is TRBD1 (5 bases). This CDR3 is built from 15 residues. The germline gives CDR1 GTSNPN, CDR2 SVGIG (reference sequence). Trimming removed 3 bases at V and 6 bases at J, with 20 bases between. CDR3 sequence (DNA): TGTGCCTGGAGCCGGGACTCCGGTTATCGAGCTGAAGCTTTCTTT. This encodes CAWSRDSGYRAEAFF.

The CDR3 DNA sequence: TGTGCCAGCAGCTTAAGGGGACAGGAAATGAATGGCTACACCTTC. Encoded protein: CASSLRGQEMNGYTF. The chain links TRBV11-1 to TRBJ1-2, with 8 positions matching TRBD1. The CDR3 length is 15 residues. Looked up from germline, CDR1 is SGHAT and CDR2 is FQDESV (reference sequence). V shed 2 bases, J shed 6 bases, and the junction held 8 bases outside the gene matches.

The chain uses TRBV4-2 and TRBJ2-3, with 9 bases identical to TRBD2. CDR1 is LGHNA and CDR2 is YNFKEQ in the germline V gene. V shed 6 bases, J shed 1 base, and the junction held 8 bases outside the gene matches. There are 16 residues in the CDR3. The CDR3 here is CASSLLKRGGTDTQYF. The CDR3 DNA follows: TGTGCCAGCAGTCTTCTTAAGCGGGGGGGCACAGATACGCAGTATTTT.

The gene calls are TRBV7-9 and TRBJ1-4; D is undetermined. Per the germline V gene, CDR1 is SEHNR and CDR2 is FQNEAQ (reference sequence). The CDR3 spans 14 residues. Trimming left V 3 bases short and J 10 bases short, with 15 bases between. The CDR3, as DNA: TGTGCCAGCAGCTTTGACTGGAGAGAAGGAAAACTGTTTTTT. Translating gives CASSFDWREGKLFF.

This chain uses TRBV5-1 with TRBJ2-5; D gene ambiguous. V was pared by 5 bases and J by 1 base, with 15 bases between. The CDR3 length is 15 residues. Looked up from germline, CDR1 is SGHRS and CDR2 is YFSETQ. The CDR3 coding sequence is TGCGCCAGCAGACCAGGTCCATCGCTCCAAGAGACCCAGTACTTC. Its translation: CASRPGPSLQETQYF.

V usage is TRBV6-5 and J usage is TRBJ1-1; no clear D gene. The V end lost 8 bases, the J end lost 1 base, and 8 bases lay between the germline ends. Germline lookup yields CDR1 MNHEY and CDR2 SVGAGI. This CDR3 comprises 12 residues. CDR3 in DNA: TGTGCCAGCGGGCGGGAGAACACTGAAGCTTTCTTT. This sequence encodes CASGRENTEAFF.

This clone was detected only a few times. This sequence joins TRBV6-5 and TRBJ2-1, with D possibly matching TRBD1 (6 bases). Trimming cost V 6 bases and J 8 bases, with 20 bases left between them. Germline CDR1 and CDR2: MNHEY and SVGAGI. There are 15 residues in the CDR3. The CDR3 protein is CASRVQAYRDDEQFF. For the CDR3, the DNA is TGTGCCAGCAGGGTTCAGGCTTACAGGGACGATGAGCAGTTCTTC.

The V and J genes are TRBV4-1 and TRBJ2-7; tentatively, D is TRBD2 (6 bases). Germline V gene sequence: CDR1 MGHRA, CDR2 YSYEKL. This CDR3 region has 20 residues. The V and J ends lost 2 bases and 0 bases respectively, with 26 bases between them. DNA for the CDR3: TGCGCCAGCAGCCAACCTACCGGAGGGAGGCTTGGCTTCCTCTCCTACGAGCAGTACTTC. Translating it yields CASSQPTGGRLGFLSYEQYF.

This chain links TRBV2 with TRBJ1-2; 7 nucleotides align to TRBD1. The V gene end was trimmed by 8 bases and the J gene end by 3 bases; junction bases not matched to a gene: 9. The CDR3 is made up of 14 amino acids. The germline V gene has CDR1 SNHLY and CDR2 FYNNEI. CDR3 nucleotide sequence: TGTGCCAGCGACATAAGGGGGACAGACTATGGCTACACCTTC. Amino acid sequence: CASDIRGTDYGYTF.

This clone came up a few times. The chain employs TRBV5-6 and TRBJ1-1, with 8 nucleotides matching TRBD1. Trimming at V came to 6 bases and at J to 1 base, leaving 5 bases not matched to a gene. This CDR3 contains 14 residues. Germline V gene data show CDR1 as SGHDT and CDR2 as YYEEEE. DNA for the CDR3: TGTGCCAGCAACCCGACAGGGGAGAACACTGAAGCTTTCTTT. Amino acids: CASNPTGENTEAFF.

The chain uses TRBV7-2 and TRBJ1-3; no clear D gene. Germline CDR1 SGHTA, CDR2 FQGNSA. Trimming shortened V by 4 bases and J by 2 bases, and 12 bases separated the two germline ends. This CDR3 spans 15 amino acids. The DNA of the CDR3 is TGTGCCAGCAGCTGGGCAGGTGCCCCTGGAAACACCATATATTTT. Its protein is CASSWAGAPGNTIYF.

V and J are TRBV5-1 and TRBJ2-7; 9 nucleotides agree with TRBD1. Germline values: CDR1 SGHRS, CDR2 YFSETQ. With 7 bases clipped from V and 4 bases from J, the junction kept 9 bases outside the gene matches. This CDR3 comprises 14 residues. CDR3: CASQNGTGPYEQYF. The DNA of the CDR3 is TGCGCCAGCCAGAACGGGACAGGGCCGTACGAGCAGTACTTC.

The chain employs TRBV19 and TRBJ1-3; 10 bases fit TRBD1. The trim removed 0 bases at V and 2 bases at J, leaving 4 bases unmatched. This CDR3 has 17 amino acids. Germline V lookup: CDR1 LNHDA, CDR2 SQIVND (reference sequence). CDR3 in DNA: TGTGCCAGTAGTATAGACCGGACAGGGGGAGCTGGAAACACCATATATTTT. Residues: CASSIDRTGGAGNTIYF.

The chain is built from TRBV29-1 and TRBJ1-2; 10 bases line up with TRBD1. There are 15 residues in the CDR3. V shed 6 bases and J 4 bases; nucleotides not matched to a gene: 11. Germline loops: CDR1 SQVTM, CDR2 ANQGSEA. The CDR3 coding sequence is TGCAGCGTGACCCGACAGGGGGCGGAAGGCTATGGCTACACCTTC. This codes for CSVTRQGAEGYGYTF.

The chain recombines TRBV11-1 with TRBJ2-5, with 8 bases lining up with TRBD1. CDR1 is SGHAT and CDR2 is FQDESV in the germline V gene (reference sequence). J was trimmed by 1 base and V by 5 bases; bases with no gene match: 3. The CDR3 covers 14 residues. DNA of the CDR3: TGTGCCAGCAGCCTTGACAGGGGCCAAGAGACCCAGTACTTC. Its translation is CASSLDRGQETQYF.

The V gene is TRBV28, the J gene TRBJ2-3; 11 bases are a match to TRBD2. The V gene end was trimmed by 2 bases and the J gene end by 2 bases; junction bases not matched to a gene: 3. The CDR3 loop spans 16 amino acids. Germline lookup yields CDR1 MDHEN and CDR2 SYDVKM. The CDR3 DNA reads TGTGCCAGCAGTTTACAACTAGCGGGGGCCACAGATACGCAGTATTTT. Its translation: CASSLQLAGATDTQYF.

The rearrangement uses TRBV29-1 and TRBJ1-2, with 10 bases matching TRBD1. Germline-derived CDR1 and CDR2 are SQVTM and ANQGSEA. The length of the CDR3 is 18 residues. V was pared by 7 bases and J by 5 bases, with 22 bases of the junction left unmatched. The CDR3 loop is CSALLPGQGRLRSYGYTF. The CDR3 DNA follows: TGCAGCGCCCTCCTTCCGGGACAGGGGCGTCTCCGTTCTTATGGCTACACCTTC. The full variable domain, in which reference TRBV29-1 and TRBJ1-2 provide the parts outside the CDR3, is SAVISQKPSRDICQRGTSLTIQCQVDSQVTMMFWYRQQPGQSLTLIATANQGSEATYESGFVIDKFPISRPNLTFSTLTVSNMSPEDSSIYLCSALLPGQGRLRSYGYTFGSGTRLTVV.

This chain joins TRBV12-3 or TRBV12-4 and TRBJ1-2; no reliable D call. CDR3 length: 13 amino acids. The V gene lost 1 base and the J gene lost 4 bases, with 7 bases spanning the gap. The CDR3 DNA reads as TGTGCCAGCAGTTTAGTTCGGGGCTATGGCTACACCTTC. Its translation is CASSLVRGYGYTF.

The chain is built from TRBV5-1 and TRBJ1-5; D might be TRBD1 (6 bases). This CDR3 region has 13 residues. Germline assignment: CDR1 SGHRS and CDR2 YFSETQ. V gave up 5 bases and J gave up 6 bases, with 12 bases separating them. Written as DNA, the CDR3 is TGCGCCAGCAGTGGGGGCTCCGGTCAGCCCCAGCATTTT. It is translated as CASSGGSGQPQHF.

The chain combines TRBV7-9 with TRBJ2-7, with D hard to call. This CDR3 contains 14 residues. Trimming removed 5 bases from V and 2 bases from J, with 13 bases in between. CDR1 is SEHNR, CDR2 FQNEAQ, per germline (reference sequence). DNA for the CDR3: TGTGCCAGCAGCCCGCTAGAATCAGCCTACGAGCAGTACTTC. Its protein is CASSPLESAYEQYF.

This chain links TRBV5-1 with TRBJ2-5, with 9 bases matching TRBD1. The CDR3 covers 16 residues. Germline lookup yields CDR1 SGHRS and CDR2 YFSETQ. Germline trimming cut 3 bases from V and 1 base from J; bases unmatched to any gene: 7. DNA for the CDR3: TGCGCCAGCAGCTCTAGGGACAGGGCCCTCCAAGAGACCCAGTACTTC. It translates to CASSSRDRALQETQYF. Based on the CDR3 plus reference TRBV5-1 and TRBJ2-5, the full variable domain is KAGVTQTPRYLIKTRGQQVTLSCSPISGHRSVSWYQQTPGQGLQFLFEYFSETQRNKGNFPGRFSGRQFSNSRSEMNVSTLELGDSALYLCASSSRDRALQETQYFGPGTRLLVL.

The chain joins TRBV5-1 to TRBJ2-7, with 12 bases matching TRBD2. Germline loops: CDR1 SGHRS, CDR2 YFSETQ. V gave up 0 bases and J gave up 5 bases; unmatched junction bases: 6. The CDR3 has 16 amino acids. The CDR3 loop is CASSLAGTSGFNEQYF. The CDR3 bases are TGCGCCAGCAGCTTGGCCGGGACTAGCGGGTTCAACGAGCAGTACTTC.

The CDR3 DNA follows: TGTGCCAGCCGCGTAAATTCACCCCTCCACTTT. Encoded protein: CASRVNSPLHF. The chain has TRBV2 and TRBJ1-6; D not resolved. The germline V gene encodes CDR1 SNHLY and CDR2 FYNNEI. This CDR3 is built from 11 residues. V was trimmed by 8 bases and J by 7 bases, leaving 6 bases between them.

DNA of the CDR3: TGTGCCAGCTCACCAGGGGGCCCCGGCGGTGAGCAGTTCTTC. It encodes CASSPGGPGGEQFF. The chain couples TRBV18 to TRBJ2-1; D may be TRBD1 (6 bases). Looked up from germline, CDR1 is KGHSH and CDR2 is LQKENI. V dropped 2 bases and J dropped 9 bases, with 14 bases sitting between them. The CDR3 runs 14 residues.

This clone occurred a few times. The sample has other DNA sequences that encode this CDR3 too. The rearrangement links TRBV19 to TRBJ1-5; 8 bases match TRBD1. J gave up 5 bases and V 5 bases, and 2 bases lay outside the gene matches. Germline assignment: CDR1 LNHDA and CDR2 SQIVND (reference sequence). This CDR3 region has 13 residues. The CDR3 spells CASSLTGDQPQHF. The CDR3 DNA follows: TGTGCCAGTAGTCTGACAGGGGATCAGCCCCAGCATTTT. The whole variable domain, remainder taken from reference TRBV19 and TRBJ1-5, is DGGITQSPKYLFRKEGQNVTLSCEQNLNHDAMYWYRQDPGQGLRLIYYSQIVNDFQKGDIAEGYSVSREKKESFPLTVTSAQKNPTAFYLCASSLTGDQPQHFGDGTRLSIL.

This chain links TRBV12-3 or TRBV12-4 with TRBJ1-1, with D possibly matching TRBD1 (5 bases). This CDR3 has 13 residues. The V gene lost 7 bases and the J gene lost 11 bases, with 20 bases spanning the gap. CDR3: CASTTDTGSVAFF. Written as DNA, the CDR3 is TGTGCCAGCACCACCGACACAGGTTCGGTCGCTTTCTTT.

The J gene is TRBJ2-5, the V gene TRBV12-3 or TRBV12-4; the D gene is possibly TRBD1 (6 bases). Trimming shortened V by 1 base and J by 12 bases, and 15 bases separated the two germline ends. This CDR3 contains 13 residues. CDR3 loop: CASSLGSRTEEYF. In DNA form, the CDR3 reads TGTGCCAGCAGTTTAGGTTCTCGGACAGAGGAGTACTTC.

V and J are TRBV29-1 and TRBJ1-3; D may be TRBD1 (6 bases). V lost 2 bases and J 0 bases, leaving 14 bases between the germline ends. Germline-derived CDR1 and CDR2 are SQVTM and ANQGSEA. CDR3 size: 16 residues. DNA of the CDR3: TGCAGCGTTGAAATCCGGAGCAGGGGCTCTGGAAACACCATATATTTT. This codes for CSVEIRSRGSGNTIYF.

A note on this clone: Other nucleotide sequences in the sample specify the same CDR3. The chain joins TRBV5-1 to TRBJ2-5, with 8 bases fitting TRBD1. The trim removed 0 bases at V and 2 bases at J, leaving 3 bases unmatched. The CDR3 contains 15 residues. Germline CDR1 is SGHRS and CDR2 is YFSETQ. The CDR3 spells CASSLAGTGQETQYF. CDR3 sequence (DNA): TGCGCCAGCAGCTTGGCAGGGACAGGACAAGAGACCCAGTACTTC.